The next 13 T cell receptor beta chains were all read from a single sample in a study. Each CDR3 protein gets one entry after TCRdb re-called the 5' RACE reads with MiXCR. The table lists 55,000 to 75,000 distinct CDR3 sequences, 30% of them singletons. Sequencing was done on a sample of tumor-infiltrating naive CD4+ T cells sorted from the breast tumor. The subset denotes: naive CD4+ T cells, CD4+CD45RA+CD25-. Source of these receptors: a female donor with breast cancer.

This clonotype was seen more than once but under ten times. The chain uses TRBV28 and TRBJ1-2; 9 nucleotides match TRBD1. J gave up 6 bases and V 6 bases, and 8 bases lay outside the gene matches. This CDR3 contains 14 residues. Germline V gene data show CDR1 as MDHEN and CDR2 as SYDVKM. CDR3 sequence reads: CASRFRTGEDGYTF. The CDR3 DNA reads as TGTGCCAGCAGGTTTCGGACAGGGGAGGATGGCTACACCTTC.

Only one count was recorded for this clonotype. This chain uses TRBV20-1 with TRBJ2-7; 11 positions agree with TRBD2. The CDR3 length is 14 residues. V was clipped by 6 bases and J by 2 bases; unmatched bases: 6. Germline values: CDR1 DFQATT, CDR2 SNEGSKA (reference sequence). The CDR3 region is CSANSLAGAYEQYF. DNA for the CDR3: TGCAGTGCAAATTCACTAGCGGGGGCCTACGAGCAGTACTTC.

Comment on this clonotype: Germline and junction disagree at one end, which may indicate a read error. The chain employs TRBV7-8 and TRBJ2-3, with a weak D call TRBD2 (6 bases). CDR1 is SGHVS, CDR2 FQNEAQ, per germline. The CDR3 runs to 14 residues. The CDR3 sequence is CDSSLERVEDTQYF. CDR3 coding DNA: TGTGACAGCAGCTTAGAGCGGGTAGAAGATACGCAGTATTTT.

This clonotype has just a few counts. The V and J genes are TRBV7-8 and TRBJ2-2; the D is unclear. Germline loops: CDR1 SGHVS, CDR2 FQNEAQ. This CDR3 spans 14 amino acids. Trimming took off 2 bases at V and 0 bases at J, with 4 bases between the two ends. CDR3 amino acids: CASSLYTNTGELFF. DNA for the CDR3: TGTGCCAGCAGCTTATACACGAACACCGGGGAGCTGTTTTTT.

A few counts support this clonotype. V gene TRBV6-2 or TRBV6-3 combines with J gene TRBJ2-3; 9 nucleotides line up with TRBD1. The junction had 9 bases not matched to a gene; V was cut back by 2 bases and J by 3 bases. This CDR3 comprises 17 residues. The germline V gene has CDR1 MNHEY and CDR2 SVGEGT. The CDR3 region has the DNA TGTGCCAGCAGTTACGTAACAGGGGGCCAGGGGACAGATACGCAGTATTTT. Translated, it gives CASSYVTGGQGTDTQYF.

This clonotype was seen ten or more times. The CDR3 sequence: CASSQQGLPPYNEQFF. CDR3 sequence (DNA): TGTGCCAGCAGCCAGCAGGGGCTTCCCCCCTACAATGAGCAGTTCTTC. V and J are TRBV4-2 and TRBJ2-1; maybe TRBD1 (6 bases). Trimming removed 3 bases at V and 2 bases at J, with 14 bases between. This CDR3 spans 16 amino acids. Germline assignment: CDR1 LGHNA and CDR2 YNFKEQ.

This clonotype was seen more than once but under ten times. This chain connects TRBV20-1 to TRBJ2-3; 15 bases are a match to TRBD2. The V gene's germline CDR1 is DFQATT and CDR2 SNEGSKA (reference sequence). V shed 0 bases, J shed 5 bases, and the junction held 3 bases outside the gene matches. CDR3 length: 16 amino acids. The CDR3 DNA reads TGCAGTGCTAGAGATCAGGGACTAGCGGGAGGAGATACGCAGTATTTT. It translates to CSARDQGLAGGDTQYF.

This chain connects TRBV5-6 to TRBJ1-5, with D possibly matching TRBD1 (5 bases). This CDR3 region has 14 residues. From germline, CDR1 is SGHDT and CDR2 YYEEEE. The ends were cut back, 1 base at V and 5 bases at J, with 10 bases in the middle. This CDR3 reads CASSLPGGDQPQHF. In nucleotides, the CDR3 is TGTGCCAGCAGCTTGCCCGGGGGGGATCAGCCCCAGCATTTT.

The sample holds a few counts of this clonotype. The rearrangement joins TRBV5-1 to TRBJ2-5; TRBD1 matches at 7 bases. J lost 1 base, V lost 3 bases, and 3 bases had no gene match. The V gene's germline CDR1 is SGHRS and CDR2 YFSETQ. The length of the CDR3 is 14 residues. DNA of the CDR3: TGCGCCAGCAGCTCAGGGACAGCCCAAGAGACCCAGTACTTC. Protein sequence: CASSSGTAQETQYF.

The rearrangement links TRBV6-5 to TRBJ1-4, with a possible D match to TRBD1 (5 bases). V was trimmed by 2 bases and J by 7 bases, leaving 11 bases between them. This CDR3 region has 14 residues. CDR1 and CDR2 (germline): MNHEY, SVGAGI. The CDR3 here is CASSYAGQSEKLFF. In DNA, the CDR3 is TGTGCCAGCAGTTACGCCGGACAAAGTGAAAAACTGTTTTTT.

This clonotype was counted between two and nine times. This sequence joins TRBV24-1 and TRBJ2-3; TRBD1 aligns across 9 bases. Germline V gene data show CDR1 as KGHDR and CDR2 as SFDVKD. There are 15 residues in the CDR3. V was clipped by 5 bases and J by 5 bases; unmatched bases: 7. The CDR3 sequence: CATSVQQGAGDTQYF. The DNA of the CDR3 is TGTGCCACCAGTGTTCAACAGGGGGCCGGAGATACGCAGTATTTT.

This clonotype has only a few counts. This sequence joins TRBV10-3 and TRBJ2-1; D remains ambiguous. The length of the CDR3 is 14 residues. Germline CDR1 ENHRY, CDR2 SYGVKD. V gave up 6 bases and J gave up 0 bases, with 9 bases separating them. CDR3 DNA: TGTGCCATCAGGCGGATGAGCTCCTACAATGAGCAGTTCTTC. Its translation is CAIRRMSSYNEQFF.

CDR3 coding DNA: TGTGCCACCAGCAGGCAAAGCGGGAGCGCGGGCAATGAGCAGTTCTTC. The encoded protein is CATSRQSGSAGNEQFF. This chain uses TRBV15 with TRBJ2-1; the match to TRBD2 covers 8 bases. The germline gives CDR1 LNHNV, CDR2 YYDKDF (reference sequence). V was pared by 3 bases and J by 6 bases, with 10 bases of the junction left unmatched. The CDR3 contains 16 residues.